A selection of T cell receptor beta chains follows, all from one sample in a study of T cell responses to AZD1222 COVID-19 vaccine. Generated by immunoSEQ multiplex PCR, the TCRdb table keeps only in-frame clones and is missing some. Of approximately 170,000 clones in the sample, approximately 95% were seen once. The material sequenced was peripheral blood, taken on day 0 of AZD1222 vaccination. These receptors all stem from an adult in good health. Each CDR3 is given with its conserved first and last residue. Fields, in order: clone size, V gene, J gene, D gene, CDR3 DNA, CDR3 protein. The D gene is left open where the match is weak. Rows may omit the clone size; those that give it use once, few, many or a size class.

>NA|TRBV5-1|TRBJ1-1|NA
TGCGCCAGCAGAACAACAGGAGGGAACACTGAAGCTTTCTTT
CASRTTGGNTEAFF
>once|TRBV7-6|TRBJ1-1|NA
TGTGCCAGCAGCTTAGGACCCACTGAAGCTTTCTTT
CASSLGPTEAFF
>NA|TRBV5-6|TRBJ1-2|NA
TGTGCCAGCAGCTTGGACCGACGGCCCTATGGCTACACCTTC
CASSLDRRPYGYTF
>NA|TRBV7-9|TRBJ1-1|NA
TGTGCCAGCAGCTTAGGCGCGGGTACTGAAGCTTTCTTT
CASSLGAGTEAFF
>NA|TRBV18|TRBJ1-2|TRBD1
TGTGCCAGCTCGGCCGCAACTCCAGGGGGTTATGGCTACACCTTC
CASSAATPGGYGYTF
>NA|TRBV27|TRBJ2-3|NA
TGTGCCAGCAGTTTGCGGCCCTTGGACCCGACCAGGATGATGCAGTATTTT
CASSLRPLDPTRMMQYF
>NA|TRBV7-2|TRBJ1-1|NA
TGTGCCAGCAGCTTAAGGTGGGGGGGCACTGAAGCTTTCTTT
CASSLRWGGTEAFF
>NA|TRBV14|TRBJ1-4|NA
TGTGCCAGCAGCCAGAATAAGGGGTCTAATGAAAAACTGTTTTTT
CASSQNKGSNEKLFF
>few|TRBV21-1|TRBJ1-6|NA
TGTGCCAGCAGCAAGGATCGGGACAGGGCTGCCGATTCACCCCTCCACTTT
CASSKDRDRAADSPLHF
>NA|TRBV7-2|TRBJ1-2|NA
TGTGCCAGCAGCCCCCACAAGGCGGAACTCTATGGCTACACCTTC
CASSPHKAELYGYTF
>NA|TRBV27|TRBJ1-2|TRBD1
TGTGCCAGCAGTCAAACGGACAGGCCTAACTATGGCTACACCTTC
CASSQTDRPNYGYTF
>NA|TRBV5-4|TRBJ2-3|NA
TGTGCCAGCAGCCCCTGGACCGGCACAGATACGCAGTATTTT
CASSPWTGTDTQYF
>few|TRBV29-1|TRBJ1-5|NA
TGCAGCGTTGCCCTAAGTGGAGTTCAAGATCAGCCCCAGCATTTT
CSVALSGVQDQPQHF
>NA|TRBV2|TRBJ1-2|NA
TGTGCCAGCAGTGACTGGGGCAAACGATACTATGGCTACACCTTC
CASSDWGKRYYGYTF
>NA|TRBV5-1|TRBJ1-4|NA
TGCGCCAGCAGCACGCTGGAGGATGAAAAACTGTTTTTT
CASSTLEDEKLFF
>NA|TRBV6-5|TRBJ1-2|NA
TGTGCCAGCAGTTACTCTTCCCAAACTCGGAGCGGCTACACCTTC
CASSYSSQTRSGYTF
>NA|TRBV28|TRBJ1-1|NA
TGTGCCAGCAGCACAGTATTGAGCACTGAAGCTTTCTTT
CASSTVLSTEAFF
>NA|TRBV9|TRBJ1-6|NA
TGTGCCAGCAGTCTACTTGATTCACCCCTCCACTTT
CASSLLDSPLHF
>NA|TRBV6-1|TRBJ1-2|NA
TGTGCCAGCAGTGAAATGGGACAAGGGGATGGCTACACCTTC
CASSEMGQGDGYTF
>NA|TRBV18|TRBJ1-3|NA
TGTGCCAGCTCACCACCGGTGGGATCCTCTGGAAACACCATATATTTT
CASSPPVGSSGNTIYF
>NA|TRBV7-6|TRBJ1-2|TRBD1
TGTGCCAGCAGCCATAGGGGGCCGGACTATGGCTACACCTTC
CASSHRGPDYGYTF
>once|TRBV6-5|TRBJ1-2|NA
TGTGCCAGCAAAAACCCCTTGGTGACAGGCTATGGCTACACCTTC
CASKNPLVTGYGYTF
>NA|TRBV18|TRBJ1-5|NA
TGTGCCAGCTCAGATACCCGACAGTACAATCAGCCCCAGCATTTT
CASSDTRQYNQPQHF
>NA|TRBV10-1|TRBJ2-1|NA
TGCGCCAGCAGTGACCCGGTGGAAAACTCCTACAATGAGCAGTTCTTC
CASSDPVENSYNEQFF
>NA|TRBV6-5|TRBJ1-1|TRBD1
TGTGCCAGCAGTCGACAGGGTAGAATGAACACTGAAGCTTTCTTT
CASSRQGRMNTEAFF
>NA|TRBV27|TRBJ2-7|NA
TGTGCCAGCAGGGGTTACAGGAGAATGTACGAGCAGTACTTC
CASRGYRRMYEQYF
>NA|TRBV5-1|TRBJ2-1|NA
TGCGCCAGCAGCTTGTCTGGCCCCGACGGATGGGAGCAGTTCTTC
CASSLSGPDGWEQFF
>NA|TRBV19|TRBJ1-2|NA
TGTGCCAGTAGTGTGGGGGCCGGCTATGGCTACACCTTC
CASSVGAGYGYTF
>NA|TRBV28|TRBJ1-2|NA
TGTGCCAGCAGTTTAGTTGGCTATGGCTACACCTTC
CASSLVGYGYTF
>NA|TRBV12-5|TRBJ1-3|NA
TGTGCTAGTGGTCCCAGAATCACAGTTGGAAACACCATATATTTT
CASGPRITVGNTIYF
>NA|TRBV27|TRBJ1-5|NA
TGTGCCAGCAGTTTTGGATACCTCGATCAGCCCCAGCATTTT
CASSFGYLDQPQHF
>NA|TRBV5-8|TRBJ1-1|NA
TGTGCCAGCAGCTTTGAGAACTGGAACACTGAAGCTTTCTTT
CASSFENWNTEAFF
>NA|TRBV27|TRBJ1-2|TRBD1
TGTGCCAGCAGTTTAGCAGGGGGCGGTTCTTATGGCTACACCTTC
CASSLAGGGSYGYTF
>once|TRBV30|TRBJ2-1|NA
TGTGCCTGGAGTTCTATCTACTCTCTGACCGGAAAACCCTACAATGAGCAGTTCTTC
CAWSSIYSLTGKPYNEQFF
>NA|TRBV5-1|TRBJ1-1|TRBD1
TGCGCCAGCAGCCTCCGACAGGGGGTGACTGAAGCTTTCTTT
CASSLRQGVTEAFF
>once|TRBV18|TRBJ2-1|NA
TGTGCCAGCTCACCACCGGGACGGGGGAGCTCCTACAATGAGCAGTTCTTC
CASSPPGRGSSYNEQFF
>NA|TRBV5-1|TRBJ2-1|TRBD2
TGCGCCAGCAGCCGACCCATGACTAGCGGGGCCAGGGATGAGCAGTTCTTC
CASSRPMTSGARDEQFF
>NA|TRBV3-1/TRBV3-2|TRBJ1-5|NA
TGTGCCAGCAGCCAAGGATATCAGCCCCAGCATTTT
CASSQGYQPQHF
>NA|TRBV28|TRBJ2-1|TRBD2
TGTGCCAGCAGTAACCCGACTAGCGGGAAAATCTACAATGAGCAGTTCTTC
CASSNPTSGKIYNEQFF
>NA|TRBV10-2|TRBJ1-1|NA
TGCGCCAGCAGTCACCCGGGGGTCACGAACACTGAAGCTTTCTTT
CASSHPGVTNTEAFF
>NA|TRBV9|TRBJ2-2|NA
TGTGCCAGCAGCGTAACCAAGAACACCGGGGAGCTGTTTTTT
CASSVTKNTGELFF
>NA|TRBV7-9|TRBJ2-1|TRBD2
TGTGCCAGCAGCCCGGTAGGGACTAGCGGGAGTAATGAGCAGTTCTTC
CASSPVGTSGSNEQFF
>once|TRBV6-1|TRBJ1-2|NA
TGTGCCAGCAGTGAAGTGGATGGCTACACCTTC
CASSEVDGYTF
>NA|TRBV6-5|TRBJ2-7|TRBD2
TGTGCCAGCAGCTCAGGACTAGCGGGAGACGAGCAGTACTTC
CASSSGLAGDEQYF
>NA|TRBV7-8|TRBJ1-4|NA
TGTGCCAGCAGCTTAGTTCGGGTTGCAACTAATGAAAAACTGTTTTTT
CASSLVRVATNEKLFF
>NA|TRBV12-3/TRBV12-4|TRBJ1-2|NA
TGTGCCATCGGCGGGCCGGGCTATGGCTACACCTTC
CAIGGPGYGYTF
>few|TRBV5-1|TRBJ2-2|TRBD2
TGCGCCAGCAGCGCAGCCGGCGGGGGCACCGGGGAGCTGTTTTTT
CASSAAGGGTGELFF
>many|TRBV6-5|TRBJ2-7|NA
TGTGCCAGCAGGACCGGGCGAGTTCGGGAGCAGTACTTC
CASRTGRVREQYF
>NA|TRBV29-1|TRBJ1-2|NA
TGCAGCGTTGCCCCCCGGTTTGGCTATGGCTACACCTTC
CSVAPRFGYGYTF
>NA|TRBV29-1|TRBJ1-2|NA
TGCAGCGTTGAAACGGGCTACACCTTC
CSVETGYTF
>NA|TRBV6-4|TRBJ2-2|TRBD2
TGTGCCAGTGGTCGGGCGGGGGCGAACACCGGGGAGCTGTTTTTT
CASGRAGANTGELFF
>NA|TRBV18|TRBJ1-1|NA
TGTGCCAGCTCACCACCGGGCCAGAACACTGAAGCTTTCTTT
CASSPPGQNTEAFF
>NA|TRBV2|TRBJ1-1|NA
TGTGCCAGCGGGGTATGGAACACTGAAGCTTTCTTT
CASGVWNTEAFF